This TCR beta chain was retrieved from a study of blood T cell repertoires in COVID-19. Trimming took off 7 bases at V and 5 bases at J, with 11 bases between the two ends. The CDR3 spans 12 residues. The method was immunoSEQ multiplex PCR; TCRdb's version includes in-frame clones alone and lacks a portion of them. Among some 230,000 clones listed, around 84% were seen once. V and J are TRBV12-3 or TRBV12-4 and TRBJ1-1; TRBD1 is a possible D gene (5 bases). Sequences were obtained from peripheral blood. This TCR derives from a man aged 35 to 55 with acute or convalescent COVID-19. The CDR3 here is CASTYGGTEAFF. The DNA of the CDR3 is TGTGCCAGCACCTACGGGGGAACTGAAGCTTTCTTT.